These 20 T cell receptor beta chains originate from one sample sequenced in a study of blood T cell repertoires in COVID-19. Method: immunoSEQ multiplex PCR; TCRdb's copy keeps in-frame clones and lacks some. The sample has around 250,000 clones; roughly 85% are singletons. Sample: peripheral blood. These receptors were obtained from a woman younger than 35 with acute or convalescent COVID-19.

The gene calls are TRBV7-8 and TRBJ2-3, with 12 bases that match TRBD1. Unmatched junction bases numbered 6, after V lost 0 bases and J lost 5 bases. This CDR3 has 17 amino acids. Germline CDR1 and CDR2: SGHVS and FQNEAQ. The CDR3 sequence: CASSLAWGQGAKDTQYF. CDR3 nucleotides: TGTGCCAGCAGCTTAGCTTGGGGACAGGGGGCGAAAGATACGCAGTATTTT.

This clone was seen just once. The rearrangement joins TRBV29-1 to TRBJ2-7; D is undetermined. Germline V gene sequence: CDR1 SQVTM, CDR2 ANQGSEA. The CDR3 is 15 amino acids. Trimming shortened V by 4 bases and J by 2 bases, and 18 bases separated the two germline ends. The CDR3 spells CSVGTVRRQTYEQYF. The CDR3 nucleotides read TGCAGCGTTGGAACAGTCAGACGCCAGACCTACGAGCAGTACTTC.

V is TRBV30 and J is TRBJ2-1; 11 positions agree with TRBD2. Germline trimming cut 8 bases from V and 6 bases from J; bases unmatched to any gene: 12. The CDR3 runs 15 residues. The germline gives CDR1 GTSNPN, CDR2 SVGIG (reference sequence). The CDR3 sequence: CAGGRLAGIPNEQFF. The CDR3 DNA is TGTGCCGGGGGGCGACTAGCGGGAATTCCCAATGAGCAGTTCTTC.

The chain employs TRBV5-1 and TRBJ2-7; perhaps TRBD2 as D (5 bases). Trimming removed 4 bases at V and 5 bases at J, with 13 bases between. CDR1 SGHRS and CDR2 YFSETQ come from the germline V gene. This CDR3 is built from 13 residues. CDR3 residues: CASSPSSSDEQYF. Here the CDR3 DNA reads TGCGCCAGCAGCCCTAGCTCTTCGGACGAGCAGTACTTC. Drawing the rest from reference TRBV5-1 and TRBJ2-7, the complete variable domain is KAGVTQTPRYLIKTRGQQVTLSCSPISGHRSVSWYQQTPGQGLQFLFEYFSETQRNKGNFPGRFSGRQFSNSRSEMNVSTLELGDSALYLCASSPSSSDEQYFGPGTRLTVT.

The J gene is TRBJ1-3, the V gene TRBV4-3, with D possibly TRBD1 on 5 matching bases. V lost 0 bases and J lost 0, with 18 bases in between. The CDR3 spans 19 residues. CDR1 LGHNA and CDR2 YSLEER come from the germline V gene. This CDR3 reads CASSQDRVGGGYSGNTIYF. CDR3 sequence (DNA): TGCGCCAGCAGCCAAGATCGTGTGGGGGGTGGGTACTCTGGAAACACCATATATTTT.

V usage is TRBV4-3 and J usage is TRBJ2-6; 8 nucleotides agree with TRBD1. J lost 2 bases, V lost 1 base, and 7 bases had no gene match. Germline V gene lookup returns CDR1 LGHNA and CDR2 YSLEER. The CDR3 totals 18 residues. This CDR3 reads CASSQALQGGTGANVLTF. CDR3 in DNA: TGCGCCAGCAGCCAAGCTTTACAGGGGGGTACTGGGGCCAACGTCCTGACTTTC.

This sequence joins TRBV7-9 and TRBJ2-3; D is unresolved. Germline CDR1 is SEHNR and CDR2 is FQNEAQ (reference sequence). The CDR3 contains 12 residues. The V end lost 3 bases, the J end lost 4 bases, and 5 bases lay between the germline ends. The CDR3 sequence is CASSFLSDTQYF. CDR3 coding DNA: TGTGCCAGCAGCTTTCTATCAGATACGCAGTATTTT.

This clone was observed a handful of times. V is TRBV24-1 and J is TRBJ2-2, with TRBD1 identical over 7 bases. The germline V gene has CDR1 KGHDR and CDR2 SFDVKD. This CDR3 has 15 residues. The junction had 6 bases not matched to a gene; V was cut back by 3 bases and J by 6 bases. The CDR3 coding sequence is TGTGCCACCAGTGATGCGAGACAGGGATCCGGGGAGCTGTTTTTT. Amino acids: CATSDARQGSGELFF.

J is TRBJ2-1 and V is TRBV3-1 (or the pseudogene TRBV3-2); unclear D gene. CDR1 is LGHDT, CDR2 YNNKEL, per germline (reference sequence). Trimming shortened V by 3 bases and J by 0 bases, and 9 bases separated the two germline ends. The CDR3 is 15 amino acids. The CDR3 reads CASSHSQTSYNEQFF. DNA for the CDR3: TGTGCCAGCAGCCATTCACAAACCTCCTACAATGAGCAGTTCTTC.

As for this clone: The sample has other DNA sequences that encode this CDR3 too. This chain joins TRBV6-5 and TRBJ2-7; 7 nucleotides match TRBD2. The V gene end was trimmed by 0 bases and the J gene end by 4 bases; junction bases not matched to a gene: 3. The CDR3 extends over 14 amino acids. Germline V gives CDR1 MNHEY, CDR2 SVGAGI. The CDR3 loop reads CASSYSTGGYEQYF. Written as DNA, the CDR3 is TGTGCCAGCAGTTACTCGACGGGGGGTTACGAGCAGTACTTC.

The chain carries TRBV12-3 or TRBV12-4 and TRBJ2-3, with a tentative D call TRBD2 (6 bases). The CDR3 loop spans 13 amino acids. V was trimmed by 6 bases and J by 1 base, leaving 8 bases between them. The CDR3 DNA reads TGTGCCAGCAGCGGGAGCGGCACAGATACGCAGTATTTT. Protein product: CASSGSGTDTQYF.

The CDR3 bases are TGTGCCAGCAGCCTCCTTCAGGACAGGGGCTTTTTGCGGAGCAATCAGCCCCAGCATTTT. Translation: CASSLLQDRGFLRSNQPQHF. This rearrangement joins TRBV5-8 to TRBJ1-5, with 9 bases matching TRBD1. With 4 bases clipped from V and 1 base from J, the junction kept 18 bases outside the gene matches. In germline, CDR1 is SGHTS, CDR2 YDEGEE. The CDR3 extends over 20 amino acids.

J is TRBJ2-2 and V is TRBV6-6; TRBD2 is a possible D gene (5 bases). This CDR3 spans 16 amino acids. The germline V gene encodes CDR1 MNHNY and CDR2 SVGAGI (reference sequence). The V gene lost 1 base and the J gene lost 4 bases, with 13 bases spanning the gap. The CDR3 bases are TGTGCCAGCAGTTACTTCATACTAGTATCCACCGGGGAGCTGTTTTTT. Translating it yields CASSYFILVSTGELFF.

This clone has just a few counts. The sample carries other DNA sequences with the same CDR3. This chain joins TRBV18 and TRBJ1-2, with D perhaps matching TRBD1 (5 bases). Per the germline V gene, CDR1 is KGHSH and CDR2 is LQKENI. The CDR3 loop spans 13 amino acids. V lost 3 bases and J 4 bases, leaving 9 bases between the germline ends. As DNA, the CDR3 is TGTGCCAGCTCACCGGGGGGGAGCTATGGCTACACCTTC. Amino acids: CASSPGGSYGYTF.

The genes are TRBV7-2 and TRBJ2-7, with TRBD2 matching over 11 bases. The CDR3 length is 16 residues. CDR1 and CDR2 (germline): SGHTA, FQGNSA. V dropped 1 base and J dropped 3; count of bases not matched to a gene: 5. CDR3 sequence: CASSLGGSGRVYEQYF. CDR3 bases: TGTGCCAGCAGCTTAGGGGGTAGCGGGAGGGTCTACGAGCAGTACTTC. The entire variable domain, with the rest obtained from reference TRBV7-2 and TRBJ2-7, is as follows: GAGVSQSPSNKVTEKGKDVELRCDPISGHTALYWYRQSLGQGLEFLIYFQGNSAPDKSGLPSDRFSAERTGGSVSTLTIQRTQQEDSAVYLCASSLGGSGRVYEQYFGPGTRLTVT.

This chain connects TRBV25-1 to TRBJ2-5; 9 bases agree with TRBD1. The CDR3 covers 15 residues. Germline V CDR1 and CDR2: MGHDK, SYGVNS. The V gene end was trimmed by 3 bases and the J gene end by 3 bases; junction bases not matched to a gene: 5. The CDR3 region is CASSEKQGAEETQYF. The CDR3 DNA reads TGTGCCAGCAGTGAGAAACAGGGGGCGGAAGAGACCCAGTACTTC.

This chain uses TRBV6-6 with TRBJ1-6; the match to TRBD1 covers 9 bases. CDR1 MNHNY and CDR2 SVGAGI come from the germline V gene (reference sequence). The V gene end was trimmed by 4 bases and the J gene end by 5 bases; junction bases not matched to a gene: 3. The CDR3 length is 15 residues. CDR3 DNA: TGTGCCAGCAGTTTACAGGGGGCCCATAATTCACCCCTCCACTTT. Translation gives CASSLQGAHNSPLHF.

The V call is TRBV28, the J call TRBJ1-2, with D possibly TRBD1 on 5 matching bases. V was pared by 6 bases and J by 7 bases, with 9 bases between. Germline assignment: CDR1 MDHEN and CDR2 SYDVKM. This CDR3 is built from 11 residues. The CDR3 bases are TGTGCCAGCAGGGGGACTTTTGGCTACACCTTC. Its protein product is CASRGTFGYTF.

CDR3 in amino acids: CAISESGGLSVNEQFF. The CDR3 DNA reads as TGTGCCATCAGTGAGTCGGGGGGACTGTCGGTGAATGAGCAGTTCTTC. The rearrangement links TRBV10-3 to TRBJ2-1, with a weak D call TRBD2 (6 bases). V lost 0 bases and J 7 bases, leaving 16 bases between the germline ends. Looked up from germline, CDR1 is ENHRY and CDR2 is SYGVKD. The CDR3 is 16 amino acids.

Comment on this clone: The sample carries other DNA sequences with the same CDR3. The chain is built from TRBV7-9 and TRBJ2-7, with D unclear. Trimming took 2 bases from V and 4 from J, leaving 3 bases between them. The CDR3 totals 11 residues. In germline, CDR1 is SEHNR, CDR2 FQNEAQ (reference sequence). CDR3 sequence reads: CASSLLYEQYF. The CDR3 nucleotides are TGTGCCAGCAGCTTACTTTACGAGCAGTACTTC.